These 17 T cell receptor beta chains share one sample of origin, sequenced in a study of T-cell memory formation after mild COVID-19. Each CDR3 protein gets one entry after TCRdb re-called the 5' RACE reads with MiXCR. Among around 300,000 distinct CDR3 sequences listed, 14% were seen once. Sequenced: PBMCs or a T cell subset sorted from them (not recorded which). The receptors were sampled from a man in his late teens or twenties who had mild COVID-19 (a few samples of this study predate the infection). Cell type and time point are not known.

The rearrangement joins TRBV13 to TRBJ2-7, with 8 bases aligning to TRBD1. Trimming removed 5 bases from V and 3 bases from J; junction bases left unmatched: 6. Looked up from germline, CDR1 is PRHDT and CDR2 is FYEKMQ (reference sequence). The CDR3 covers 14 residues. The CDR3 here is CASSARDRNYEQYV. In DNA, the CDR3 is TGTGCCAGCAGCGCCCGGGACAGGAACTACGAGCAGTACGTC.

Many counts were recorded for this clonotype. This rearrangement joins TRBV20-1 to TRBJ2-5; possibly TRBD1 for D (7 bases). From germline, CDR1 is DFQATT and CDR2 SNEGSKA (reference sequence). V lost 3 bases and J 5 bases, leaving 16 bases between the germline ends. The CDR3 consists of 14 residues. CDR3 nucleotide sequence: TGCAGTGCTAGGTCAGGAGGGGGCTGGGAGACCCAGTACTTC. It yields the protein CSARSGGGWETQYF.

The chain couples TRBV12-3 or TRBV12-4 to TRBJ2-2; perhaps TRBD2 as D (5 bases). This CDR3 region has 14 residues. Trimming left V 1 base short and J 5 bases short, with 8 bases between. Here the CDR3 DNA reads TGTGCCAGCAGTTTAGTTGAGGGTACCGGGGAGCTGTTTTTT. It encodes CASSLVEGTGELFF.

This clonotype was observed many times. The J gene is TRBJ2-3, the V gene TRBV5-1, with D maybe TRBD2 (5 bases). V was cut by 2 bases and J by 8 bases, with 18 bases left in between. The germline V gene has CDR1 SGHRS and CDR2 YFSETQ. This CDR3 is 15 amino acids long. The CDR3 reads CASSFLAATEGTQYF. Written as DNA, the CDR3 is TGCGCCAGCAGCTTTCTGGCCGCGACCGAGGGTACGCAGTATTTT.

The rearrangement joins TRBV10-3 to TRBJ2-7; a weak D match, TRBD1 (6 bases). The V and J ends lost 3 bases and 4 bases respectively, with 10 bases between them. CDR3 length equals 13 residues. Germline-derived CDR1 and CDR2 are ENHRY and SYGVKD. CDR3 residues: CAISDGTPYEQYF. In DNA, the CDR3 is TGTGCCATCAGTGACGGGACACCTTACGAGCAGTACTTC.

This clonotype has more than one count but fewer than ten. V usage is TRBV12-3 or TRBV12-4 and J usage is TRBJ1-3, with D perhaps TRBD1 (6 bases). This CDR3 has 17 amino acids. With 3 bases removed from V and 0 bases from J, the gap between germline ends came to 15 bases. The DNA for the CDR3 is TGTGCCAGCAGTTTTATCGTCAGGGGCTACTCTGGAAACACCATATATTTT. This encodes CASSFIVRGYSGNTIYF.

This clonotype was observed a few times. The chain is built from TRBV20-1 and TRBJ2-5, with TRBD1 matching over 8 bases. This CDR3 region has 15 residues. Germline loops: CDR1 DFQATT, CDR2 SNEGSKA (reference sequence). The CDR3 region has the DNA TGCAGCGCCCAATCATGGGCAGGGGGCGCGGAGACCCAGTACTTC. Translation gives CSAQSWAGGAETQYF.

This clonotype was seen a few times. The gene calls are TRBV7-6 and TRBJ2-1; D remains unclear. Germline values: CDR1 SGHVS, CDR2 FNYEAQ. Trimming removed 9 bases from V and 5 bases from J, with 17 bases in between. The CDR3 sequence is 14 residues long. The CDR3 loop is CASSPVFENNEQFF. CDR3 bases: TGTGCCAGTTCGCCGGTTTTTGAAAACAATGAGCAGTTCTTC.

This clonotype was found a few times. As DNA, the CDR3 is TGTGCCAGCAGTAGACGGGACAGCGATCAGCCCCAGCATTTT. Amino acids: CASSRRDSDQPQHF. V usage is TRBV6-5 and J usage is TRBJ1-5, with TRBD1 identical over 7 bases. Germline loops: CDR1 MNHEY, CDR2 SVGAGI. This CDR3 region has 14 residues. V lost 5 bases to trimming and J lost 5 bases; unmatched junction nucleotides: 6.

V and J are TRBV5-1 and TRBJ2-1, with D maybe TRBD2 (7 bases). CDR1 SGHRS and CDR2 YFSETQ come from the germline V gene. The CDR3 totals 14 residues. With 6 bases removed from V and 6 bases from J, the gap between germline ends came to 16 bases. The CDR3 is CASNVGGPRNEQFF. CDR3 DNA sequence: TGCGCCAGCAACGTCGGGGGGCCTCGCAATGAGCAGTTCTTC.

The genes are TRBV11-2 and TRBJ1-1; 8 bases map to TRBD1. Germline loops: CDR1 SGHAT, CDR2 FQNNGV. This CDR3 comprises 16 residues. The V and J ends lost 2 bases and 2 bases, in that order; junction bases with no gene match: 7. The CDR3 is CASSLSDRGFNTEAFF. The CDR3 DNA is TGTGCCAGCAGCTTAAGTGACAGGGGTTTTAACACTGAAGCTTTCTTT.

The rearrangement uses TRBV21-1 and TRBJ2-1; no DNA check was done on the table's D call, TRBD1. TRBV21-1 is designated a pseudogene. There are 16 residues in the CDR3. Here the CDR3 reads CASSGDQGQPYNEQFF. The DNA for the CDR3 is TGTGCCAGCAGCGGGGATCAGGGACAGCCCTACAATGAGCAGTTCTTC.

This clonotype was picked up a small number of times. The chain joins TRBV20-1 to TRBJ1-6; D ambiguous. The germline CDR1 and CDR2 sequences are DFQATT and SNEGSKA (reference sequence). Trimming took 8 bases from V and 0 from J, leaving 17 bases between them. The CDR3 is made up of 16 amino acids. Here the CDR3 DNA reads TGCAGTTTATCAAGACCCGGTGGCTCCTATAATTCACCCCTCCACTTT. Its protein product is CSLSRPGGSYNSPLHF.

There are a few counts of this clonotype. The genes are TRBV7-3 and TRBJ1-1; 7 bases map to TRBD1. The CDR3 is 13 residues long. Germline-derived CDR1 and CDR2 are SGHTA and FQGTGA. With 6 bases clipped from V and 7 bases from J, the junction kept 8 bases outside the gene matches. DNA of the CDR3: TGTGCCAGCAGTTCAGGGGGTAGCAATGAAGCTTTCTTT. It codes for CASSSGGSNEAFF.

The rearrangement joins TRBV4-1 to TRBJ1-5; TRBD1 might be the D (5 bases). This CDR3 is 15 amino acids long. V gave up 0 bases and J gave up 9 bases, with 15 bases separating them. The V gene's germline CDR1 is MGHRA and CDR2 YSYEKL. In DNA, the CDR3 is TGCGCCAGCAGCCAAGATGTAGCAGGGACGACGCCCCAGCATTTT. Protein product: CASSQDVAGTTPQHF.

This clonotype was seen more than once but under ten times. The V call is TRBV4-2, the J call TRBJ2-3; tentatively, D is TRBD1 (7 bases). The CDR3 loop spans 15 amino acids. V lost 2 bases, J lost 6 bases, and 15 bases lay in between. Germline CDR1 reads LGHNA; CDR2 reads YNFKEQ. CDR3 sequence (DNA): TGTGCCAGCAGCCAAAAGCGGGCAGGGGGGGATACGCAGTATTTT. Translated, it gives CASSQKRAGGDTQYF.

J is TRBJ2-1 and V is TRBV7-3; D unresolved. Per the germline V gene, CDR1 is SGHTA and CDR2 is FQGTGA. V lost 4 bases and J lost 11, with 12 bases in between. The CDR3 is made up of 12 amino acids. CDR3 bases: TGTGCCAGCAGCTCCTCACGAGACAAGCAGTTCTTC. It specifies CASSSSRDKQFF. Full variable domain (missing parts from reference TRBV7-3 and TRBJ2-1): GAGVSQTPSNKVTEKGKYVELRCDPISGHTALYWYRQSLGQGPEFLIYFQGTGAADDSGLPNDRFFAVRPEGSVSTLKIQRTERGDSAVYLCASSSSRDKQFFGPGTRLTVL.